The T cell receptor beta chain under discussion was sequenced for a study of T cells after yellow fever vaccination. Study summary: Some fractions had low cell numbers, and these were prepared with SMART-Seq v4 Ultra Low Input.

The CDR3 totals 13 residues. Trimming removed 1 base at V and 5 bases at J, with 9 bases between. The germline CDR1 and CDR2 sequences are SGHTA and FQGNSA. TCR cDNA, made by 5'RACE template switching, carried an added universal primer site and UMIs. In TCRdb, the 5' RACE reads were re-called with MiXCR into one record per CDR3 protein. The table includes approximately 300,000 distinct CDR3 sequences, 6.8% detected once. The chain joins TRBV7-2 to TRBJ2-7, with D perhaps matching TRBD1 (5 bases). The starting material was PBMCs, obtained roughly seven weeks after the first yellow fever vaccination. The source is a man younger than 35 who received the YFV17D yellow fever vaccine. The DNA of the CDR3 is TGTGCCAGCAGCTTAGTCCAGGGTCACGAGCAGTACGTC. Amino acids: CASSLVQGHEQYV.